This TCR beta chain appears in the sequencing data of a study of a mutant IDH1 vaccine in newly diagnosed glioma. Study-wide background: Patients got their first vaccination 4-6 weeks after radiotherapy alone, or with temozolomide cycles. Radiotherapy, temozolomide, or both had been given previously, and both were given to most.

Study-wide points: A vaccine-induced immune response developed in approximately 94% of the patients.

In regard to this clone: The antigen is undetermined. The limits of the CDR3 on the DNA are not certain, so only TCRdb's listed CDR3 is given.

Germline V gene sequence: CDR1 MNHEY, CDR2 SMNVEV (reference sequence). The CDR3 has 13 amino acids, counting both end residues. Clones were sequenced by immunoSEQ multiplex PCR, and TCRdb holds only the in-frame ones, with some missing. This sample has some 120,000 clones; about 82% occur once, and the top ten carry 5.5%. Time point of the sample: week 11, during vaccination. A single vaccine dose contained 300 ug of mutant IDH1 20-mer peptide, and topical imiquimod was used with it. Sample: PBMCs, taken from a glioma patient whose treatment included an IDH1 peptide vaccine. The sequence derives from a man aged 35 to 55 with glioma. V gene TRBV27 combines with J gene TRBJ1-6. The CDR3 spells CASSFGAGSPLHF.